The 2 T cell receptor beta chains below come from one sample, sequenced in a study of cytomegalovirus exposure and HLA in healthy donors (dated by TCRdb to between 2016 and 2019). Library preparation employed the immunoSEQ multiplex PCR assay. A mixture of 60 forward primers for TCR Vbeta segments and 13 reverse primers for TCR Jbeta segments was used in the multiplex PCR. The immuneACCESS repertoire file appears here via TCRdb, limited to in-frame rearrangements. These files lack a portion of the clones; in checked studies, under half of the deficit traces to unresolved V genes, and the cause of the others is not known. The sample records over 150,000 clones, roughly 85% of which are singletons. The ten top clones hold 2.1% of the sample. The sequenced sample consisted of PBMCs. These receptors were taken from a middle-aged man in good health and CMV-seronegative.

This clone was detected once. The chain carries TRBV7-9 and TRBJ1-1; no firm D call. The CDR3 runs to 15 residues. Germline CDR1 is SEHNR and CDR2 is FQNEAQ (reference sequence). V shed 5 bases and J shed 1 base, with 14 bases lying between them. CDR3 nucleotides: TGTGCCAGCAGCCCCGTTCCCCTCTCGAACACTGAAGCTTTCTTT. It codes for CASSPVPLSNTEAFF.

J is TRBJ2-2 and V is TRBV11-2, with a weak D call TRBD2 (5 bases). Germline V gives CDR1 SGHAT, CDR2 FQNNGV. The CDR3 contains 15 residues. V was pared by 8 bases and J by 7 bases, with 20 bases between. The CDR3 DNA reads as TGTGCCAGCGCCCCCCTGACCGGGGTATACGGGGAGCTGTTTTTT. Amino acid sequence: CASAPLTGVYGELFF.